This T cell receptor (beta chain) was documented in a study of T cell responses to AZD1222 COVID-19 vaccine. Concerning this clone: The antigen is unknown.

CDR1 and CDR2 (germline): SNHLY, FYNNEI. The V gene end was trimmed by 7 bases and the J gene end by 3 bases; junction bases not matched to a gene: 12. The CDR3 has 18 amino acids. Generated by immunoSEQ multiplex PCR, the TCRdb table keeps only in-frame clones and is missing some. The sample records roughly 200,000 clones, about 92% being singletons. Study findings and constraints: Only a handful of AZD1222 recipients, more than five in all, had baseline seropositivity. With two AZD1222 doses given, Spike-specific TCR breadth and depth both rose. Sampling that yielded the repertoires occurred only after the peak T cell response. Of spike-specific TCRs, nearly half reportedly target regions left unmutated in variants.

This specimen was peripheral blood, taken on day 0 of AZD1222 vaccination. The clonotype originates from an adult in good health. The genes are TRBV2 and TRBJ2-2, with TRBD2 identical over 12 bases. CDR3: CASTETSGGKGYTGELFF. The CDR3 DNA follows: TGTGCCAGCACGGAGACTAGCGGGGGTAAGGGGTACACCGGGGAGCTGTTTTTT.